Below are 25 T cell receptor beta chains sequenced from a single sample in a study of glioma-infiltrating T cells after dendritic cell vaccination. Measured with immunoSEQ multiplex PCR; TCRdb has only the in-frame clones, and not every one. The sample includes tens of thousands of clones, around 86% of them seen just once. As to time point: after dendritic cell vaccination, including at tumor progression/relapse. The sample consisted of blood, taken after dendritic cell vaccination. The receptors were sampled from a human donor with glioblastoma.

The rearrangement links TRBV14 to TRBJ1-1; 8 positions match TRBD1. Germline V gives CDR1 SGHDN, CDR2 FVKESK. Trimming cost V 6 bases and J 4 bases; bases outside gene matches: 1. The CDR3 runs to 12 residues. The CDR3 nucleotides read TGTGCCAGCAGAACAGGGGGCACTGAAGCTTTCTTT. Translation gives CASRTGGTEAFF.

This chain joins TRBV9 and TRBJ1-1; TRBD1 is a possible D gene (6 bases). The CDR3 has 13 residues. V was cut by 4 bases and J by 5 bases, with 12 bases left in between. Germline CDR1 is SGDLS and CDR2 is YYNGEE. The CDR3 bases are TGTGCCAGCAGCCTGAGACAGGAGACTGAAGCTTTCTTT. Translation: CASSLRQETEAFF.

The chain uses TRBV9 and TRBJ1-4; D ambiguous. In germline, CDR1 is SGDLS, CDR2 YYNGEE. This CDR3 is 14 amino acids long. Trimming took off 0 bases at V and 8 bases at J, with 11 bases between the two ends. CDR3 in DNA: TGTGCCAGCAGCGTAGGCCCGGGTAACGAAAAACTGTTTTTT. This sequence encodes CASSVGPGNEKLFF. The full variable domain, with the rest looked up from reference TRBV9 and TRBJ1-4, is DSGVTQTPKHLITATGQRVTLRCSPRSGDLSVYWYQQSLDQGLQFLIQYYNGEERAKGNILERFSAQQFPDLHSELNLSSLELGDSALYFCASSVGPGNEKLFFGSGTQLSVL.

The CDR3: CASSQNRESNEKLFF. The CDR3 DNA reads TGTGCCAGCAGCCAAAACAGGGAATCTAATGAAAAACTGTTTTTT. This chain uses TRBV5-6 with TRBJ1-4; D perhaps matches TRBD1 (6 bases). Trimming took off 4 bases at V and 3 bases at J, with 13 bases between the two ends. The CDR3 extends over 15 amino acids. Germline V gives CDR1 SGHDT, CDR2 YYEEEE.

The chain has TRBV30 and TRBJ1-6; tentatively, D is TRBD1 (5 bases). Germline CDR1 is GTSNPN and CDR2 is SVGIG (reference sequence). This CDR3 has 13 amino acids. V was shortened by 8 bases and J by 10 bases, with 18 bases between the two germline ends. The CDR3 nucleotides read TGTGCCGGGGCCGAGTTCGTAGAGTCACCCCTCCACTTT. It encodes CAGAEFVESPLHF. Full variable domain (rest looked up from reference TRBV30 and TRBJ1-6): SQTIHQWPATLVQPVGSPLSLECTVEGTSNPNLYWYRQAAGRGLQLLFYSVGIGQISSEVPQNLSASRPQDRQFILSSKKLLLSDSGFYLCAGAEFVESPLHFGNGTRLTVT.

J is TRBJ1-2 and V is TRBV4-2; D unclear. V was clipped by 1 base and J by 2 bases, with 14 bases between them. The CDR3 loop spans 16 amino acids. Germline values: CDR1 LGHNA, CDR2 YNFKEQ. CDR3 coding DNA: TGTGCCAGCAGCCAAGTAACCACCGGTCCCAACTATGGCTACACCTTC. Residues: CASSQVTTGPNYGYTF.

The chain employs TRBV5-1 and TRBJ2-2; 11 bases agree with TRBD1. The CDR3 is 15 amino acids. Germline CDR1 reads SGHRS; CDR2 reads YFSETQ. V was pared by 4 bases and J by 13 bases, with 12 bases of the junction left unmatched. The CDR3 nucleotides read TGCGCCAGCAGCCCCGGACAGGGGGCGATGGAACGGCTGTTTTTT. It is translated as CASSPGQGAMERLFF.

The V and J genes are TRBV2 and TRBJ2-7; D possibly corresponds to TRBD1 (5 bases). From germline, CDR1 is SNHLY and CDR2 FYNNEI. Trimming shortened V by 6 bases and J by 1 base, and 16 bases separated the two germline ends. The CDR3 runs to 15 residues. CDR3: CASRERGHPSYEQYF. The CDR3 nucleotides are TGTGCCAGCAGAGAACGAGGACACCCGTCCTACGAGCAGTACTTC.

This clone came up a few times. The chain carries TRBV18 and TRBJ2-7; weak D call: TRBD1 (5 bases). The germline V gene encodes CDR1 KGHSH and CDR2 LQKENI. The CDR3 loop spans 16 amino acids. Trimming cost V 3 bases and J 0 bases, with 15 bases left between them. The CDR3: CASSPLTAPSSYEQYF. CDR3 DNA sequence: TGTGCCAGCTCACCGTTGACAGCGCCTAGCTCCTACGAGCAGTACTTC. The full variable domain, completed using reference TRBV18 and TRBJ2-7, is NAGVMQNPRHLVRRRGQEARLRCSPMKGHSHVYWYRQLPEEGLKFMVYLQKENIIDESGMPKERFSAEFPKEGPSILRIQQVVRGDSAAYFCASSPLTAPSSYEQYFGPGTRLTVT.

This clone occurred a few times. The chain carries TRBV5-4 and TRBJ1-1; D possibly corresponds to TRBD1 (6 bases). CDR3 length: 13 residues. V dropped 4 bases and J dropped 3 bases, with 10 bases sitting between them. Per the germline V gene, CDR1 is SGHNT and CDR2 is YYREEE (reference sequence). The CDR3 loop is CASSPTGDTEAFF. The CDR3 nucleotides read TGTGCCAGCAGCCCGACAGGCGACACTGAAGCTTTCTTT.

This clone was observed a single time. The CDR3 loop reads CASSTRGRPGGGTEAFF. Written as DNA, the CDR3 is TGTGCCAGCAGCACCCGGGGGAGACCCGGGGGAGGCACTGAAGCTTTCTTT. The chain has TRBV9 and TRBJ1-1, with D maybe TRBD1 (5 bases). Germline-derived CDR1 and CDR2 are SGDLS and YYNGEE. This CDR3 spans 17 amino acids. V lost 4 bases, J lost 4 bases, and 23 bases lay in between.

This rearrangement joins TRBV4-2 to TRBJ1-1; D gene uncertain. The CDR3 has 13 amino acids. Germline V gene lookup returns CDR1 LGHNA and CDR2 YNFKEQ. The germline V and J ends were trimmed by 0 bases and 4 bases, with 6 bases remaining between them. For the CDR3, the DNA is TGTGCCAGCAGCCAAGACTACGGCACTGAAGCTTTCTTT. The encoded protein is CASSQDYGTEAFF.

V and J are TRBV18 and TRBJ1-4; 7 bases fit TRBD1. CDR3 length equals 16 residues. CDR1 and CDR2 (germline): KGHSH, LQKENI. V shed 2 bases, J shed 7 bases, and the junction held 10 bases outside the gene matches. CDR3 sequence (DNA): TGTGCCAGCTCACCAGGGCAACAGGGGATCAGTGAAAAACTGTTTTTT. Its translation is CASSPGQQGISEKLFF.

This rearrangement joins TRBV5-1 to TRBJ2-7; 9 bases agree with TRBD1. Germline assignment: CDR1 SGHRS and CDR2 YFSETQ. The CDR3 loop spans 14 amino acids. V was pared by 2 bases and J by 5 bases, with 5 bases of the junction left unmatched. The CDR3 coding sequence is TGCGCCAGCAGCTTTGGGACAGGGTATGACGAGCAGTACTTC. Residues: CASSFGTGYDEQYF.

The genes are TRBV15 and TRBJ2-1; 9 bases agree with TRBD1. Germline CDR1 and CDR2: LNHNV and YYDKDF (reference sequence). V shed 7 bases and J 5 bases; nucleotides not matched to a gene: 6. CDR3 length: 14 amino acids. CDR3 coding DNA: TGTGCCACCAAGGGACAGGGAGGCCACAATGAGCAGTTCTTC. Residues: CATKGQGGHNEQFF.

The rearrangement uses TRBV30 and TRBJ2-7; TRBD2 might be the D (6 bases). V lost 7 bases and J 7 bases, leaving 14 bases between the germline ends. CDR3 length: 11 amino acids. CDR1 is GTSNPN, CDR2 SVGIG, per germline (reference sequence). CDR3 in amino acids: CASLIAGEQYF. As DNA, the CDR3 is TGTGCCTCGCTAATCGCGGGGGAGCAGTACTTC.

CDR3 protein: CASSDLYGYTF. For the CDR3, the DNA is TGTGCCAGCAGTGACCTCTATGGCTACACCTTC. The chain recombines TRBV6-1 with TRBJ1-2, with no clear D. Trimming took 3 bases from V and 4 from J, leaving 3 bases between them. Germline CDR1 MNHNS, CDR2 SASEGT. The CDR3 loop spans 11 amino acids.

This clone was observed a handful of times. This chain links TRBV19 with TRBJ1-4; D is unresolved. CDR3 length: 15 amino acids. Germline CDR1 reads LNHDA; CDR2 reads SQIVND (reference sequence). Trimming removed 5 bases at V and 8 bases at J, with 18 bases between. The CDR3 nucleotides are TGTGCCAGTAGTGTAGCGCTCGGGTTTGGCGAAAAACTGTTTTTT. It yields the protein CASSVALGFGEKLFF. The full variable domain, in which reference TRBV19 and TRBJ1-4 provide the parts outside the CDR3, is DGGITQSPKYLFRKEGQNVTLSCEQNLNHDAMYWYRQDPGQGLRLIYYSQIVNDFQKGDIAEGYSVSREKKESFPLTVTSAQKNPTAFYLCASSVALGFGEKLFFGSGTQLSVL.

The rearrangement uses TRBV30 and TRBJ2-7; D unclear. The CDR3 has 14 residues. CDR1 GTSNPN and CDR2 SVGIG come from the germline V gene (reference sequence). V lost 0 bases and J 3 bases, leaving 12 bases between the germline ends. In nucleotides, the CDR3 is TGTGCCTGGAGTGTACGTGGCATTAACTACGAGCAGTACTTC. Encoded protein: CAWSVRGINYEQYF.

DNA for the CDR3: TGTGCCAGCAGCGTGGCGGGGAATGTCTACGAGCAGTACTTC. This codes for CASSVAGNVYEQYF. The J gene is TRBJ2-7, the V gene TRBV9, with D possibly TRBD2 on 6 matching bases. V was trimmed by 2 bases and J by 3 bases, leaving 12 bases between them. This CDR3 has 14 residues. The germline gives CDR1 SGDLS, CDR2 YYNGEE.

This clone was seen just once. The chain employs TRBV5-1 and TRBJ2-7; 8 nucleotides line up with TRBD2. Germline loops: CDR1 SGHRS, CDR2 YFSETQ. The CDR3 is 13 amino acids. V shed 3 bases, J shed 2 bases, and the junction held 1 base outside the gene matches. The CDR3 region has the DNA TGCGCCAGCAGCTACGGGGGGGCCTACGAGCAGTACTTC. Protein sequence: CASSYGGAYEQYF.

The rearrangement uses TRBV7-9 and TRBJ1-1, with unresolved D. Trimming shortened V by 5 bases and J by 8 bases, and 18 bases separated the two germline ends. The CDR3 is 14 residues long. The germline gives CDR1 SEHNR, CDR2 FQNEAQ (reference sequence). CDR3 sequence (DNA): TGTGCCAGCAGCCCTAGCCCCGTTCCGCCAGAAGCTTTCTTT. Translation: CASSPSPVPPEAFF.

This CDR3 is CASSPGQIQETQYF. DNA of the CDR3: TGCGCCAGCAGCCCGGGACAGATCCAAGAGACCCAGTACTTC. This chain links TRBV5-1 with TRBJ2-5, with 7 positions matching TRBD1. The J segment lost 1 base and the V segment lost 4 bases, leaving 4 bases of the junction unmatched. Germline V gives CDR1 SGHRS, CDR2 YFSETQ. CDR3 length equals 14 residues. Together with reference TRBV5-1 and TRBJ2-5, the CDR3 gives the full variable domain: KAGVTQTPRYLIKTRGQQVTLSCSPISGHRSVSWYQQTPGQGLQFLFEYFSETQRNKGNFPGRFSGRQFSNSRSEMNVSTLELGDSALYLCASSPGQIQETQYFGPGTRLLVL.

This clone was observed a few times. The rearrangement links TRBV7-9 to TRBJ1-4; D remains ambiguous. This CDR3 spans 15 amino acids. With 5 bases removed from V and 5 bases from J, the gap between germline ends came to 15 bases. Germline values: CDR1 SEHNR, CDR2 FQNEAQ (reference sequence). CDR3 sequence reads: CASSPWTPHNEKLFF. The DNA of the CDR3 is TGTGCCAGCAGCCCGTGGACTCCCCACAATGAAAAACTGTTTTTT.

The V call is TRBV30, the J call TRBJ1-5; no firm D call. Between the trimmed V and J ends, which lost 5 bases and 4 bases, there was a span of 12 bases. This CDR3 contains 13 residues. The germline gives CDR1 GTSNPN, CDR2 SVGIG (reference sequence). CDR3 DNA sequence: TGTGCCTGGGGCCCGGGAGTAAATCAGCCCCAGCATTTT. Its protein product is CAWGPGVNQPQHF.